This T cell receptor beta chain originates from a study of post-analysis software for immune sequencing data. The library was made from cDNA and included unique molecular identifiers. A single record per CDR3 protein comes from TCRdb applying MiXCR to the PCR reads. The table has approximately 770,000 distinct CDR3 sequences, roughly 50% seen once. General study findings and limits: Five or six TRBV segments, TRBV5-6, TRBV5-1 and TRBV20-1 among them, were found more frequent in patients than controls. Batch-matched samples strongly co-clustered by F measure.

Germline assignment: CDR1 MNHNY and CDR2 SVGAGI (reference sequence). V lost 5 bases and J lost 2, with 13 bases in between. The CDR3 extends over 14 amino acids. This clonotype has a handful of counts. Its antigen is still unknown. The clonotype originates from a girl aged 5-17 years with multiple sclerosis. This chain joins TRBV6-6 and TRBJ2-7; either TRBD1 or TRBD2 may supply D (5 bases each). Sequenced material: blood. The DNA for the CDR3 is TGTGCCAGCAGTACCAACGGGGCCGCCTACGAGCAGTACTTC. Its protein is CASSTNGAAYEQYF.